The 23 T cell receptor beta chains listed next were all sequenced from one sample in a study of shared clonotypes between healthy human individuals. Clones were read by immunoSEQ multiplex PCR, and TCRdb kept only the in-frame ones, dropping some. Found here are 2 million to 2.5 million clones, around 95% of them singletons; the top ten hold roughly 0.13%. Sequenced sample: naive CD4+ T cells sorted from blood. The subset: CD45RA+ positively selected. Receptors originate from a man in his late teens or twenties in good health.

V usage is TRBV10-2 and J usage is TRBJ1-2; D is undetermined. The CDR3 loop spans 15 amino acids. V was trimmed by 8 bases and J by 1 base, leaving 17 bases between them. Germline V lookup: CDR1 WSHSY, CDR2 SAAADI. The CDR3 DNA reads TGCGCCAGCTCTTTCTTTCCGGATCTTAACTATGGCTACACCTTC. This codes for CASSFFPDLNYGYTF.

This chain uses TRBV6-5 with TRBJ1-5; D might be TRBD1 (6 bases). The germline V gene has CDR1 MNHEY and CDR2 SVGAGI. This CDR3 has 13 residues. The V and J ends lost 4 bases and 6 bases respectively, with 10 bases between them. In DNA, the CDR3 is TGTGCCAGCAGTTCAGGGGCGCGTCAGCCCCAGCATTTT. It specifies CASSSGARQPQHF.

The chain combines TRBV28 with TRBJ1-1; D gene uncertain. Germline CDR1 MDHEN, CDR2 SYDVKM. V was clipped by 6 bases and J by 2 bases, with 13 bases between them. This CDR3 has 14 amino acids. Here the CDR3 reads CASSPFRANTEAFF. The CDR3 DNA follows: TGTGCCAGCAGCCCTTTTCGGGCCAACACTGAAGCTTTCTTT.

This clone was detected only once. Sequence at one end of the junction differs from germline and may be a read error. The chain couples TRBV6-1 to TRBJ2-7; 7 nucleotides agree with TRBD1. The CDR3 extends over 11 amino acids. The germline V gene has CDR1 MNHNS and CDR2 SASEGT. CDR3 region: CASTRKDRRDF. The CDR3 DNA is TGTGCCAGCACCAGAAAGGACAGGCGTGACTTC.

A note on this clone: The sample has other DNA sequences that encode this CDR3 too. The chain combines TRBV5-1 with TRBJ2-3; D may correspond to TRBD1 or TRBD2 (5 bases each). The CDR3 spans 15 residues. The germline CDR1 and CDR2 sequences are SGHRS and YFSETQ. V lost 0 bases and J lost 3, with 11 bases in between. The chain's CDR3 is CASSLARGGTDTQYF. The CDR3 DNA sequence: TGCGCCAGCAGCTTGGCCCGGGGCGGGACAGATACGCAGTATTTT.

This chain uses TRBV6-5 with TRBJ2-1; D is unclear. The CDR3 sequence is 13 residues long. Germline V gene data show CDR1 as MNHEY and CDR2 as SVGAGI. Trimming stripped 7 bases from V and 6 bases from J, with 13 bases between. The DNA for the CDR3 is TGTGCCAGCACACGATCTCCTTTCAATGAGCAGTTCTTC. It specifies CASTRSPFNEQFF.

Worth noting for this clone: Other nucleotide sequences from this sample produce the same CDR3. The chain combines TRBV18 with TRBJ1-2; 8 bases align to TRBD1. The CDR3 runs to 14 residues. The germline V gene encodes CDR1 KGHSH and CDR2 LQKENI. Losses at the gene ends were 3 bases for V and 8 bases for J; bases not matched to a gene: 8. The CDR3 DNA follows: TGTGCCAGCTCACCCGGGCAGGGGGCCCGGGGCTACACCTTC. Translation gives CASSPGQGARGYTF.

The V call is TRBV10-3, the J call TRBJ2-3; D not certain. Germline CDR1 reads ENHRY; CDR2 reads SYGVKD. The CDR3 covers 15 residues. Trimming left V 3 bases short and J 0 bases short, with 10 bases between. The DNA of the CDR3 is TGTGCCATCAGTGATGGGTTCCTTAGCACAGATACGCAGTATTTT. Translated: CAISDGFLSTDTQYF.

The chain joins TRBV6-5 to TRBJ1-2; 7 bases match TRBD1. This CDR3 contains 15 residues. Germline CDR1 is MNHEY and CDR2 is SVGAGI. Losses at the gene ends were 7 bases for V and 4 bases for J; bases not matched to a gene: 12. The CDR3 DNA sequence: TGTGCCAGCACCAACAGGGGTGGGACAGCCTATGGCTACACCTTC. Encoded protein: CASTNRGGTAYGYTF.

This chain joins TRBV10-3 and TRBJ1-3, with D unclear. Trimming removed 3 bases at V and 4 bases at J, with 13 bases between. Germline CDR1 is ENHRY and CDR2 is SYGVKD. The CDR3 spans 15 residues. For the CDR3, the DNA is TGTGCCATCAGTGAAGGAACAGTGGCCGGAAACACCATATATTTT. Translated: CAISEGTVAGNTIYF.

The chain has TRBV19 and TRBJ1-5, with a weak D call TRBD1 (6 bases). Trimming removed 2 bases from V and 0 bases from J, with 8 bases in between. From germline, CDR1 is LNHDA and CDR2 SQIVND (reference sequence). The CDR3 is 15 residues long. The CDR3 sequence is CASSIRDTSNQPQHF. The CDR3 coding sequence is TGTGCCAGTAGTATACGGGACACTAGCAATCAGCCCCAGCATTTT.

The V and J genes are TRBV5-6 and TRBJ2-6, with TRBD1 as a possible D gene (5 bases). The V and J ends lost 0 bases and 0 bases respectively, with 10 bases between them. Germline CDR1 and CDR2: SGHDT and YYEEEE. This CDR3 has 17 residues. CDR3 amino acids: CASSLDTGPSGANVLTF. The CDR3 DNA is TGTGCCAGCAGCTTGGATACAGGCCCCTCTGGGGCCAACGTCCTGACTTTC.

The chain couples TRBV2 to TRBJ1-4, with 9 bases identical to TRBD1. V shed 7 bases and J 5 bases; nucleotides not matched to a gene: 2. The CDR3 length is 13 residues. Germline lookup yields CDR1 SNHLY and CDR2 FYNNEI. The CDR3 DNA sequence: TGTGCCAGCACTGGACAGGGGAATGAAAAACTGTTTTTT. Its translation: CASTGQGNEKLFF. The full variable domain, rest sourced from reference TRBV2 and TRBJ1-4, is EPEVTQTPSHQVTQMGQEVILRCVPISNHLYFYWYRQILGQKVEFLVSFYNNEISEKSEIFDDQFSVERPDGSNFTLKIRSTKLEDSAMYFCASTGQGNEKLFFGSGTQLSVL.

The rearrangement links TRBV28 to TRBJ2-2; D possibly corresponds to TRBD1 (5 bases). The CDR3 runs to 13 residues. Looked up from germline, CDR1 is MDHEN and CDR2 is SYDVKM. V dropped 5 bases and J dropped 7 bases, with 11 bases sitting between them. CDR3: CASSVRVGGELFF. The CDR3 nucleotides are TGTGCCAGCAGTGTCAGGGTCGGCGGGGAGCTGTTTTTT. The variable domain in full, completed from reference TRBV28 and TRBJ2-2, reads DVKVTQSSRYLVKRTGEKVFLECVQDMDHENMFWYRQDPGLGLRLIYFSYDVKMKEKGDIPEGYSVSREKKERFSLILESASTNQTSMYLCASSVRVGGELFFGEGSRLTVL.

The chain carries TRBV28 and TRBJ1-1; tentative D call: TRBD1 (5 bases). Germline V gene sequence: CDR1 MDHEN, CDR2 SYDVKM. CDR3 length equals 13 residues. The V end lost 7 bases, the J end lost 1 base, and 10 bases lay between the germline ends. This CDR3 reads CASKGQKNTEAFF. Written as DNA, the CDR3 is TGTGCCAGCAAGGGGCAAAAGAACACTGAAGCTTTCTTT.

The J gene is TRBJ1-1, the V gene TRBV2, with TRBD1 matching 8 bases. There are 14 residues in the CDR3. The germline CDR1 and CDR2 sequences are SNHLY and FYNNEI. V dropped 7 bases and J dropped 4; count of bases not matched to a gene: 8. Here the CDR3 DNA reads TGTGCCAGCACCAAATGGACAGGGTTCACTGAAGCTTTCTTT. It yields the protein CASTKWTGFTEAFF. Filled out from reference TRBV2 and TRBJ1-1, the complete variable domain reads EPEVTQTPSHQVTQMGQEVILRCVPISNHLYFYWYRQILGQKVEFLVSFYNNEISEKSEIFDDQFSVERPDGSNFTLKIRSTKLEDSAMYFCASTKWTGFTEAFFGQGTRLTVV.

Comments on this clone: Other DNA sequences from this sample encode an identical CDR3 as well. The rearrangement uses TRBV29-1 and TRBJ2-3, with D hard to call. The V end lost 4 bases, the J end lost 6 bases, and 5 bases lay between the germline ends. CDR1 is SQVTM and CDR2 is ANQGSEA in the germline V gene. This CDR3 is 10 amino acids long. CDR3 DNA: TGCAGCGTTGGGGATGATACGCAGTATTTT. This encodes CSVGDDTQYF.

The rearrangement links TRBV5-1 to TRBJ1-2; TRBD1 matches at 7 bases. Unmatched junction bases numbered 8, after V lost 4 bases and J lost 8 bases. From germline, CDR1 is SGHRS and CDR2 YFSETQ. This CDR3 has 13 residues. This CDR3 reads CASSLGTVGGYTF. The CDR3 bases are TGCGCCAGCAGCCTAGGGACAGTAGGCGGCTACACCTTC.

The rearrangement joins TRBV7-9 to TRBJ2-3, with 9 bases fitting TRBD2. Per the germline V gene, CDR1 is SEHNR and CDR2 is FQNEAQ (reference sequence). V was clipped by 4 bases and J by 3 bases; unmatched bases: 8. The CDR3 extends over 16 amino acids. The chain's CDR3 is CASSSKAGLATDTQYF. DNA for the CDR3: TGTGCCAGCAGCTCGAAGGCGGGACTAGCTACAGATACGCAGTATTTT.

The V gene is TRBV30, the J gene TRBJ2-1; D gene ambiguous. The CDR3 contains 12 residues. V dropped 0 bases and J dropped 10 bases, with 10 bases sitting between them. Germline V lookup: CDR1 GTSNPN, CDR2 SVGIG (reference sequence). The CDR3 sequence is CAWSVPLTEQFF. The DNA for the CDR3 is TGTGCCTGGAGTGTCCCCCTGACCGAGCAGTTCTTC. The whole variable domain, filled in from reference TRBV30 and TRBJ2-1, reads SQTIHQWPATLVQPVGSPLSLECTVEGTSNPNLYWYRQAAGRGLQLLFYSVGIGQISSEVPQNLSASRPQDRQFILSSKKLLLSDSGFYLCAWSVPLTEQFFGPGTRLTVL.

The rearrangement uses TRBV2 and TRBJ2-5, with a possible D match to TRBD1 (6 bases). V lost 6 bases, J lost 1 base, and 12 bases lay in between. CDR1 and CDR2 from the germline V gene are SNHLY and FYNNEI. This CDR3 contains 14 residues. The CDR3 DNA reads as TGTGCCAGCAGCGTGGACAGTGGCCAAGAGACCCAGTACTTC. Translated, it gives CASSVDSGQETQYF.

J is TRBJ2-7 and V is TRBV6-6; D might be TRBD1 (6 bases). Germline-derived CDR1 and CDR2 are MNHNY and SVGAGI (reference sequence). The germline V and J ends were trimmed by 6 bases and 5 bases, with 11 bases remaining between them. The CDR3 contains 12 residues. DNA for the CDR3: TGTGCCAGCAGCCAAACAGGGAACGAGCAGTACTTC. Its protein is CASSQTGNEQYF.

This chain joins TRBV2 and TRBJ1-2; D unresolved. Germline values: CDR1 SNHLY, CDR2 FYNNEI. V lost 10 bases, J lost 5 bases, and 17 bases lay in between. This CDR3 has 13 residues. CDR3 nucleotides: TGTGCCACCAGAACATGGGGTTTTTATGGCTACACCTTC. It encodes CATRTWGFYGYTF.